Listed here are 26 T cell receptor beta chains from one sample, sequenced in a study of cytomegalovirus exposure and HLA in healthy donors. The study ran its PCR with 60 Vbeta and 13 Jbeta primers. Produced via immunoSEQ multiplex PCR; TCRdb's table is partial and in-frame only. The table lists some 150,000 clones, over 60% of them singletons. Material for sequencing was PBMCs. The source is a middle-aged woman in good health and CMV-seronegative.

The chain couples TRBV19 to TRBJ1-5; TRBD1 matches 9 bases. The CDR3 extends over 19 amino acids. Germline V gene data show CDR1 as LNHDA and CDR2 as SQIVND (reference sequence). J was trimmed by 0 bases and V by 3 bases; bases with no gene match: 12. CDR3 nucleotide sequence: TGTGCCAGTAGTATCCGGGACAGGGAGGGTACTTTTAGCAATCAGCCCCAGCATTTT. This translates into CASSIRDREGTFSNQPQHF.

Worth noting for this clone: At the DNA level, this CDR3 is encoded by other sequences in the same sample as well. The chain joins TRBV5-1 to TRBJ1-2; D is undetermined. Trimming shortened V by 0 bases and J by 4 bases, and 10 bases separated the two germline ends. The germline CDR1 and CDR2 sequences are SGHRS and YFSETQ. This CDR3 has 14 amino acids. The CDR3 sequence is CASSLVAGIYGYTF. The CDR3 DNA reads TGCGCCAGCAGCTTGGTGGCAGGAATCTATGGCTACACCTTC.

This chain connects TRBV10-3 to TRBJ2-5, with TRBD2 matching 12 bases. V lost 6 bases and J lost 5; bases outside the gene matches: 7. The CDR3 loop spans 15 amino acids. The V gene's germline CDR1 is ENHRY and CDR2 SYGVKD. The CDR3: CAIRDPSGGAETQYF. The CDR3 DNA sequence: TGTGCCATCAGAGACCCTAGCGGGGGGGCGGAGACCCAGTACTTC.

DNA of the CDR3: TGTGCCAGCAGTTTGGGACAGTACGGCGAAAAACTGTTTTTT. It specifies CASSLGQYGEKLFF. The chain recombines TRBV28 with TRBJ1-4; TRBD1 aligns across 7 bases. The V segment lost 3 bases and the J segment 8 bases; nucleotides outside the gene matches: 6. Germline CDR1 is MDHEN and CDR2 is SYDVKM. CDR3 length: 14 amino acids.

The chain combines TRBV19 with TRBJ1-1; 10 nucleotides match TRBD1. Germline trimming cut 8 bases from V and 0 bases from J; bases unmatched to any gene: 18. Germline CDR1 LNHDA, CDR2 SQIVND (reference sequence). This CDR3 has 19 residues. In DNA, the CDR3 is TGTGCCAGTGCAAGACAGGGGGCAAACTATCGACGCATGAACACTGAAGCTTTCTTT. Its protein product is CASARQGANYRRMNTEAFF. The full variable domain, in which reference TRBV19 and TRBJ1-1 provide the parts outside the CDR3, is DGGITQSPKYLFRKEGQNVTLSCEQNLNHDAMYWYRQDPGQGLRLIYYSQIVNDFQKGDIAEGYSVSREKKESFPLTVTSAQKNPTAFYLCASARQGANYRRMNTEAFFGQGTRLTVV.

V gene TRBV9 combines with J gene TRBJ2-2; D is ambiguous. Germline CDR1 reads SGDLS; CDR2 reads YYNGEE. V lost 5 bases, J lost 4 bases, and 9 bases lay in between. The CDR3 has 13 amino acids. CDR3 DNA: TGTGCCAGCAGAAATAAGCGCACCGGGGAGCTGTTTTTT. Residues: CASRNKRTGELFF.

This clone was counted a single time. This sequence joins TRBV5-5 and TRBJ2-7, with D possibly matching TRBD1 (5 bases). The CDR3 spans 13 residues. Deletions cut 4 bases from V and 7 bases from J, with 15 bases between. Germline V gene lookup returns CDR1 SGHKS and CDR2 YYEKEE (reference sequence). CDR3 sequence reads: CASSPEGVGEQYF. The CDR3 nucleotides are TGTGCCAGCAGCCCGGAAGGGGTAGGGGAGCAGTACTTC.

A single count supports this clone. The chain has TRBV11-2 and TRBJ2-7; 9 nucleotides align to TRBD1. Trimming removed 5 bases from V and 4 bases from J; junction bases left unmatched: 9. CDR3 length: 15 amino acids. Germline CDR1 SGHAT, CDR2 FQNNGV. CDR3 amino acids: CASSITGTGPYEQYF. Here the CDR3 DNA reads TGTGCCAGCAGCATTACCGGGACAGGGCCGTACGAGCAGTACTTC.

V usage is TRBV15 and J usage is TRBJ1-2, with 8 bases that match TRBD1. Germline V gene data show CDR1 as LNHNV and CDR2 as YYDKDF (reference sequence). V dropped 9 bases and J dropped 4; count of bases not matched to a gene: 16. This CDR3 spans 16 amino acids. Written as DNA, the CDR3 is TGTGCCACTATGCCGACTGGGACAGGCTTACCCTATGGCTACACCTTC. Translating gives CATMPTGTGLPYGYTF.

The V call is TRBV6-6, the J call TRBJ1-1; no definite D call. The CDR3 runs to 15 residues. V lost 3 bases and J lost 1, with 12 bases in between. Germline-derived CDR1 and CDR2 are MNHNY and SVGAGI (reference sequence). The CDR3 region is CASSYPMTPNTEAFF. The CDR3 DNA is TGTGCCAGCAGTTATCCGATGACTCCGAACACTGAAGCTTTCTTT.

The rearrangement joins TRBV18 to TRBJ2-1; a possible D gene is TRBD2 (6 bases). Germline V gene sequence: CDR1 KGHSH, CDR2 LQKENI. V lost 3 bases and J lost 1, with 10 bases in between. CDR3 size: 15 residues. CDR3 loop: CASSPRDFSYNEQFF. In DNA, the CDR3 is TGTGCCAGCTCACCGCGGGACTTTTCCTACAATGAGCAGTTCTTC.

This clone was seen just once. The genes are TRBV5-5 and TRBJ1-3; TRBD1 is a possible D gene (5 bases). The V gene lost 3 bases and the J gene lost 0 bases, with 7 bases spanning the gap. The CDR3 loop spans 14 amino acids. The V gene's germline CDR1 is SGHKS and CDR2 YYEKEE (reference sequence). CDR3 DNA sequence: TGTGCCAGCAGCTGGGGACTCTCTGGAAACACCATATATTTT. Translating it yields CASSWGLSGNTIYF. Combining the CDR3 with reference TRBV5-5 and TRBJ1-3 gives the whole variable domain DAGVTQSPTHLIKTRGQQVTLRCSPISGHKSVSWYQQVLGQGPQFIFQYYEKEERGRGNFPDRFSARQFPNYSSELNVNALLLGDSALYLCASSWGLSGNTIYFGEGSWLTVV.

This chain joins TRBV9 and TRBJ2-1, with D tentatively TRBD2 (5 bases). The CDR3 has 14 amino acids. V was clipped by 0 bases and J by 5 bases, with 9 bases between them. Germline CDR1 reads SGDLS; CDR2 reads YYNGEE. The DNA of the CDR3 is TGTGCCAGCAGCGTAGTGGAGACTAACAATGAGCAGTTCTTC. Translation gives CASSVVETNNEQFF.

The chain links TRBV5-1 to TRBJ2-5; D is unclear. Trimming cost V 3 bases and J 2 bases, with 14 bases left between them. Germline CDR1 SGHRS, CDR2 YFSETQ. This CDR3 is built from 15 residues. CDR3 residues: CASSSQNPSQETQYF. For the CDR3, the DNA is TGCGCCAGCAGCTCCCAGAACCCATCGCAAGAGACCCAGTACTTC. Supplemented by reference TRBV5-1 and TRBJ2-5, the full variable domain reads KAGVTQTPRYLIKTRGQQVTLSCSPISGHRSVSWYQQTPGQGLQFLFEYFSETQRNKGNFPGRFSGRQFSNSRSEMNVSTLELGDSALYLCASSSQNPSQETQYFGPGTRLLVL.

A word on this clone: One end of the junction varies from germline; a read error may be responsible. This chain uses TRBV7-9 with TRBJ2-7; no clear D gene. The CDR3 runs to 12 residues. CDR1 and CDR2 from the germline V gene are SEHNR and FQNEAQ (reference sequence). This CDR3 reads CSSSPTTREQYF. CDR3 DNA: TGTTCCAGCAGCCCTACTACGAGAGAGCAGTACTTC. The full variable domain, completed using reference TRBV7-9 and TRBJ2-7, is DTGVSQNPRHKITKRGQNVTFRCDPISEHNRLYWYRQTLGQGPEFLTYFQNEAQLEKSRLLSDRFSAERPKGSFSTLEIQRTEQGDSAMYLCSSSPTTREQYFGPGTRLTVT.

The CDR3 protein is CASRLVRQASYNSPLHF. The CDR3 coding sequence is TGTGCAAGTCGCTTAGTTAGGCAGGCCTCCTATAATTCACCCCTCCACTTT. This chain connects TRBV12-2 to TRBJ1-6; the D call in the table, TRBD1, was not verified against the DNA. TRBV12-2 is annotated as a pseudogene. There are 17 residues in the CDR3.

The rearrangement uses TRBV19 and TRBJ1-2; D is unresolved. Germline values: CDR1 LNHDA, CDR2 SQIVND (reference sequence). The CDR3 sequence is 12 residues long. V lost 1 base to trimming and J lost 7 bases, with 7 bases between them. CDR3 coding DNA: TGTGCCAGTAGTATAGGAGGAAGTGGCTACACCTTC. Translation: CASSIGGSGYTF. Full variable domain (rest looked up from reference TRBV19 and TRBJ1-2): DGGITQSPKYLFRKEGQNVTLSCEQNLNHDAMYWYRQDPGQGLRLIYYSQIVNDFQKGDIAEGYSVSREKKESFPLTVTSAQKNPTAFYLCASSIGGSGYTFGSGTRLTVV.

The chain employs TRBV7-2 and TRBJ1-2, with TRBD1 matching over 12 bases. Germline CDR1 is SGHTA and CDR2 is FQGNSA. CDR3 length: 14 residues. Trimming cost V 8 bases and J 8 bases; bases outside gene matches: 9. CDR3 protein: CASGRDRGLGGYTF. DNA of the CDR3: TGTGCCAGCGGGAGGGACAGGGGGCTGGGGGGCTACACCTTC.

The rearrangement joins TRBV12-5 to TRBJ2-3; D may be TRBD2 (6 bases). The CDR3 consists of 15 residues. Germline assignment: CDR1 LGHNT and CDR2 FRNRAP. V was clipped by 2 bases and J by 4 bases, with 13 bases between them. The CDR3 bases are TGTGCTAGTGGTTTGTTACTAGGGAGGTCAGATACGCAGTATTTT. Protein: CASGLLLGRSDTQYF.

The chain recombines TRBV27 with TRBJ2-3; TRBD2 matches 8 bases. After removal of 4 bases from V and 4 bases from J, the junction contained 7 bases not matched to a gene. The germline CDR1 and CDR2 sequences are MNHEY and SMNVEV (reference sequence). The CDR3 extends over 15 amino acids. The CDR3 nucleotides are TGTGCCAGCAGTTGGGCGGGGGGCCCCCCAGATACGCAGTATTTT. Residues: CASSWAGGPPDTQYF.

V and J are TRBV5-5 and TRBJ2-1; 7 nucleotides line up with TRBD1. Germline CDR1 is SGHKS and CDR2 is YYEKEE (reference sequence). The CDR3 consists of 14 residues. V was pared by 4 bases and J by 4 bases, with 5 bases of the junction left unmatched. The DNA for the CDR3 is TGTGCCAGCAGCACCGGGACAGTATACAATGAGCAGTTCTTC. It codes for CASSTGTVYNEQFF.

The rearrangement links TRBV6-1 to TRBJ2-1; 14 bases are a match to TRBD2. In germline, CDR1 is MNHNS, CDR2 SASEGT. J lost 6 bases, V lost 5 bases, and 3 bases had no gene match. This CDR3 has 15 amino acids. DNA of the CDR3: TGTGCCAGCAGTCAAGGGACTAGCGGGAGCAATGAGCAGTTCTTC. Amino acid sequence: CASSQGTSGSNEQFF.

This clone was found once. CDR3 in DNA: TGCGCCAGCAGCTGGGGGACATCTCCGGAAGAGACCCAGTACTTC. This gives the protein CASSWGTSPEETQYF. The rearrangement joins TRBV5-1 to TRBJ2-5; a weak D match, TRBD1 (6 bases). The V end lost 3 bases, the J end lost 3 bases, and 15 bases lay between the germline ends. The germline V gene encodes CDR1 SGHRS and CDR2 YFSETQ. The CDR3 covers 15 residues. Full variable domain (rest looked up from reference TRBV5-1 and TRBJ2-5): KAGVTQTPRYLIKTRGQQVTLSCSPISGHRSVSWYQQTPGQGLQFLFEYFSETQRNKGNFPGRFSGRQFSNSRSEMNVSTLELGDSALYLCASSWGTSPEETQYFGPGTRLLVL.

The chain joins TRBV7-6 to TRBJ2-3, with D possibly matching TRBD2 (5 bases). V was trimmed by 4 bases and J by 8 bases, leaving 13 bases between them. In germline, CDR1 is SGHVS, CDR2 FNYEAQ. CDR3 length: 13 amino acids. The DNA of the CDR3 is TGTGCCAGCAGCTCGGGGTCCCCCGGTACGCAGTATTTT. This codes for CASSSGSPGTQYF.

This chain links TRBV28 with TRBJ1-1; D remains ambiguous. The germline V and J ends were trimmed by 3 bases and 6 bases, with 11 bases remaining between them. The CDR3 extends over 13 amino acids. Germline CDR1 MDHEN, CDR2 SYDVKM. CDR3 sequence reads: CASSLRGPPEAFF. The CDR3 DNA reads as TGTGCCAGCAGTTTGAGAGGCCCCCCTGAAGCTTTCTTT.

This clone was detected only a few times. The chain joins TRBV29-1 to TRBJ1-4; a weak D match, TRBD1 (5 bases). Trimming stripped 4 bases from V and 9 bases from J, with 15 bases between. There are 13 residues in the CDR3. Germline lookup yields CDR1 SQVTM and CDR2 ANQGSEA. CDR3 nucleotides: TGCAGCGTTGTCGGGGGGGAGACGAAAAAACTGTTTTTT. It translates to CSVVGGETKKLFF.